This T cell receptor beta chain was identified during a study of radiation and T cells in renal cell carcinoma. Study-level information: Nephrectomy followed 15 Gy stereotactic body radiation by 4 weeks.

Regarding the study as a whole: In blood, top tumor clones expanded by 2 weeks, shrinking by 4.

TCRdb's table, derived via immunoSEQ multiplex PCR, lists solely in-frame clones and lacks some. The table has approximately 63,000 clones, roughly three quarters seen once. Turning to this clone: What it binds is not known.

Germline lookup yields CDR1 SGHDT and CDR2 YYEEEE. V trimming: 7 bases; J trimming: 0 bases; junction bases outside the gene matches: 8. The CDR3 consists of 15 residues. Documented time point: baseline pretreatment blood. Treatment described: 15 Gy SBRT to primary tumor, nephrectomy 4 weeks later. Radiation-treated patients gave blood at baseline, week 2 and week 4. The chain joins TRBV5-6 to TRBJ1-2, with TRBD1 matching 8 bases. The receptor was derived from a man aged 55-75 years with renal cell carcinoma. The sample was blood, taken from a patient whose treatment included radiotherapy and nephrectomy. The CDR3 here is CASSDRDLANYGYTF. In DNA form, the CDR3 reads TGTGCCAGCTCGGACAGGGACCTCGCTAACTATGGCTACACCTTC.